This record concerns one TCR beta chain sequence. Its antigen remains unidentified. Libraries were prepared by immunoSEQ multiplex PCR; TCRdb keeps only in-frame clonotypes and omits some of them. This table holds over 75,000 clones, over 80% found once. In germline, CDR1 is MDHEN, CDR2 SYDVKM. The V segment lost 7 bases and the J segment 2 bases; nucleotides outside the gene matches: 9. CDR3 length equals 16 residues. This entry comes from a study of radiotherapy plus CTLA-4 blockade in lung cancer. Study outcomes and limitations: With interferon-beta, early dynamics of blood T cell clones were reported to best predict response. The study found tumor-derived TCR clones expanded in blood after radiotherapy plus ipilimumab.

Specimen: peripheral blood, collected from a patient treated with radiotherapy plus ipilimumab. The receptor was isolated from a human donor with non-small cell lung cancer who had stable disease on radiotherapy plus ipilimumab. The V call is TRBV28, the J call TRBJ2-2; 8 nucleotides agree with TRBD1. In nucleotides, the CDR3 is TGTGCCAGCACCTTAAACACAGGGGGTAACACCGGGGAGCTGTTTTTT. It yields the protein CASTLNTGGNTGELFF.